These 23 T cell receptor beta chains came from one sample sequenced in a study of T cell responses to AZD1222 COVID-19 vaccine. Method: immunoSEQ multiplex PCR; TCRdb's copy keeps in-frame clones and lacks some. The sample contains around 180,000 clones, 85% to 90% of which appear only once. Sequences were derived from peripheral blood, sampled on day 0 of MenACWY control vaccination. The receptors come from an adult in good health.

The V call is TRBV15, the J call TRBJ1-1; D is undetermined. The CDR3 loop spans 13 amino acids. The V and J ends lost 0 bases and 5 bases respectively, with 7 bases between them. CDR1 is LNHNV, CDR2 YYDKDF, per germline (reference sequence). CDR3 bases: TGTGCCACCAGCAGAGATCGTAATACTGAAGCTTTCTTT. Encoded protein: CATSRDRNTEAFF.

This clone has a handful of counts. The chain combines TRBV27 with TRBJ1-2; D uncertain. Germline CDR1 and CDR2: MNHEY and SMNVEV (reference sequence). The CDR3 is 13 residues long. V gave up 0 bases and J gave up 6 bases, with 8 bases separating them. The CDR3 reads CASSLSHRNGYTF. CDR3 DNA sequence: TGTGCCAGCAGTTTATCACATAGGAATGGCTACACCTTC.

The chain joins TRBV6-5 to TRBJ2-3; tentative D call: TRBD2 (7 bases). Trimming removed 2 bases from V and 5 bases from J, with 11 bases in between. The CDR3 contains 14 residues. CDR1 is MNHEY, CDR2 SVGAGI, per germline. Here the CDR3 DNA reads TGTGCCAGCAGTTACGCGGGGGCGGTAGATACGCAGTATTTT. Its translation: CASSYAGAVDTQYF.

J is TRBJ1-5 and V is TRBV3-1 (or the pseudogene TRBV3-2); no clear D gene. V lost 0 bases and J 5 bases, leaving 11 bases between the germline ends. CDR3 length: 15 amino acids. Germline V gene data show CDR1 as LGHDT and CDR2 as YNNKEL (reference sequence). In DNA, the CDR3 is TGTGCCAGCAGCCAAGATCACGGGCCCGATCAGCCCCAGCATTTT. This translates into CASSQDHGPDQPQHF.

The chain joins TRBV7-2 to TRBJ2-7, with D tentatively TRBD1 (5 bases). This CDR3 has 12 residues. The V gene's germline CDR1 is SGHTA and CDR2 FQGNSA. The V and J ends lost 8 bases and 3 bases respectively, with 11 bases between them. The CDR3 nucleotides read TGTGCCAGCGGACCAGGGATCTACGAGCAGTACTTC. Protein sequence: CASGPGIYEQYF.

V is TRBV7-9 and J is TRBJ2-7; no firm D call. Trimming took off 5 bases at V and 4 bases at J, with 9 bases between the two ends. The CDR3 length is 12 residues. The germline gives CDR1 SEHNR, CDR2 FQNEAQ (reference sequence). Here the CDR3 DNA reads TGTGCCAGCAGCCCATTTGGGTACGAGCAGTACTTC. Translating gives CASSPFGYEQYF.

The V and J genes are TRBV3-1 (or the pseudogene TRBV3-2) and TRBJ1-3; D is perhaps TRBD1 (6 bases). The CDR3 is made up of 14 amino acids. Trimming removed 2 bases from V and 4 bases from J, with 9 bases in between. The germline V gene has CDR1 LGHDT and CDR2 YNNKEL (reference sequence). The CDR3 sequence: CASSQTDRGNTIYF. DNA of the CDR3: TGTGCCAGCAGCCAAACCGACAGGGGAAACACCATATATTTT.

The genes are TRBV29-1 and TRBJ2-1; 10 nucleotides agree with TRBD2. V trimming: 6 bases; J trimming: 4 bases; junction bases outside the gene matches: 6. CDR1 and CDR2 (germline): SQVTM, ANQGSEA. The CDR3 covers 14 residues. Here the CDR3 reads CSVTGLAEYNEQFF. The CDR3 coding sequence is TGCAGCGTCACAGGACTAGCGGAATACAATGAGCAGTTCTTC.

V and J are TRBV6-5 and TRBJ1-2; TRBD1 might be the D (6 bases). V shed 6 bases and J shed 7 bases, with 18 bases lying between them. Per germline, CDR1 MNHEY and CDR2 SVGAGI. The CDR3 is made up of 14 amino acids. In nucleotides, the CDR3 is TGTGCCAGCAGCCCATCCCCAGGGGTGCCTGGCTACACCTTC. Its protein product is CASSPSPGVPGYTF.

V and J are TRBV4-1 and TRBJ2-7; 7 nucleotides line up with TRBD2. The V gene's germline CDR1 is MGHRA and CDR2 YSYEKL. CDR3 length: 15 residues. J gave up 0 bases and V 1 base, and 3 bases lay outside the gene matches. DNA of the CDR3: TGCGCCAGCAGCCAAGTAGGCGGGAGCTCCTACGAGCAGTACTTC. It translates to CASSQVGGSSYEQYF.

In DNA, the CDR3 is TGTGCCAGCAGTTACTCTTCTAGCGGGGGAGACACAGATACGCAGTATTTT. Its translation: CASSYSSSGGDTDTQYF. This chain joins TRBV6-2 or TRBV6-3 and TRBJ2-3; TRBD2 matches at 10 bases. V was clipped by 0 bases and J by 2 bases; unmatched bases: 5. The CDR3 has 17 residues. CDR1 MNHEY and CDR2 SVGEGT come from the germline V gene.

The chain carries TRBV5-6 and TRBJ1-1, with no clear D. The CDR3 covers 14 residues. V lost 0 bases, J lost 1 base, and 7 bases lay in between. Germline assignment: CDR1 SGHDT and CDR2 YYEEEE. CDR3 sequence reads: CASSLAHRNTEAFF. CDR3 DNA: TGTGCCAGCAGCTTGGCTCACAGGAACACTGAAGCTTTCTTT.

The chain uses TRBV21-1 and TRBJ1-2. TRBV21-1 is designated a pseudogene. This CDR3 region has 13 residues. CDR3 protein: CASRKPPSCGYTF. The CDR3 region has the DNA TGTGCCAGCCGAAAACCCCCCTCTTGTGGCTACACCTTC.

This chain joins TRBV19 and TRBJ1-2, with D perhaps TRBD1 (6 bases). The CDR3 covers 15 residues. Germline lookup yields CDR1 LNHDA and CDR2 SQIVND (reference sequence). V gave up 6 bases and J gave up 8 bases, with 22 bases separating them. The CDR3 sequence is CASRAPESGARGYTF. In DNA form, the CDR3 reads TGTGCCAGTAGAGCCCCCGAGTCGGGGGCGCGAGGCTACACCTTC.

The CDR3 loop is CASSFARGQDTQYF. CDR3 DNA sequence: TGTGCCAGCAGCTTTGCTCGGGGGCAAGATACGCAGTATTTT. This chain connects TRBV7-8 to TRBJ2-3; D may be TRBD1 or TRBD2 (6 bases each). The CDR3 is made up of 14 amino acids. Germline V gene sequence: CDR1 SGHVS, CDR2 FQNEAQ. V shed 3 bases and J shed 5 bases, with 12 bases lying between them.

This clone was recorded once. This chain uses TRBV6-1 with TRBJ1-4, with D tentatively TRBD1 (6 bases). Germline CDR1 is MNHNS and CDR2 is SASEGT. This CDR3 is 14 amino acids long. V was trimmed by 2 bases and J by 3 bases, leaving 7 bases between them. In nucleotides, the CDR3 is TGTGCCAGCAGTGAACAGGGGTCTAATGAAAAACTGTTTTTT. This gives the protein CASSEQGSNEKLFF.

This chain's CDR3 is CASSRDRAGYGYTF. The CDR3 DNA reads as TGTGCCAGCAGCCGGGACAGGGCGGGCTATGGCTACACCTTC. The chain is built from TRBV7-9 and TRBJ1-2; 9 bases are shared with TRBD1. Unmatched junction bases numbered 5, after V lost 5 bases and J lost 4 bases. This CDR3 contains 14 residues. The germline V gene has CDR1 SEHNR and CDR2 FQNEAQ (reference sequence).

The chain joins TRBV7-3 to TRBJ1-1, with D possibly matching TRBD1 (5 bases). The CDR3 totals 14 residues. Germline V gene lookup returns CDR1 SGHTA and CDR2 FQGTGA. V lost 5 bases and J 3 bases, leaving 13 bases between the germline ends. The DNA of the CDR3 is TGTGCCAGCAGCCCCACCGGGGGGGACACTGAAGCTTTCTTT. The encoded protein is CASSPTGGDTEAFF.

The CDR3 DNA sequence: TGTGCCAGCAGAACCCGTACAGGGACTGGAAACACCATATATTTT. Translated, it gives CASRTRTGTGNTIYF. The chain links TRBV6-1 to TRBJ1-3, with a possible D match to TRBD1 (6 bases). This CDR3 contains 15 residues. The V gene lost 6 bases and the J gene lost 2 bases, with 14 bases spanning the gap. Germline loops: CDR1 MNHNS, CDR2 SASEGT.

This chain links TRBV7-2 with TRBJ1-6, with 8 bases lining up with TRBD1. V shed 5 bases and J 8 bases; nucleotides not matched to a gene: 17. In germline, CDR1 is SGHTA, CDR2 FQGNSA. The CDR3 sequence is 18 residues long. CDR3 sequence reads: CASSPTLRQGRSYSPLHF. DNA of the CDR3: TGTGCCAGCAGCCCGACCCTCCGACAGGGGCGCTCGTATTCACCCCTCCACTTT.

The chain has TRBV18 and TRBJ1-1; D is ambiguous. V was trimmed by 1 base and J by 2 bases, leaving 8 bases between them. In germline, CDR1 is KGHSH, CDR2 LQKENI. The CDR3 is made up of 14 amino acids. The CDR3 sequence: CASSPQGPNTEAFF. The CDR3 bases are TGTGCCAGCTCACCACAGGGCCCCAACACTGAAGCTTTCTTT.

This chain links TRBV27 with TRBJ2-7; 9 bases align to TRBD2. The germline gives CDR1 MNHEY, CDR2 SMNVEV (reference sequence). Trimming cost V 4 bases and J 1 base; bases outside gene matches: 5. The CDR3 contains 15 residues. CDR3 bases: TGTGCCAGCAGTTACCGGGCGGGGGGGTCCTACGAGCAGTACTTC. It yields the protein CASSYRAGGSYEQYF.

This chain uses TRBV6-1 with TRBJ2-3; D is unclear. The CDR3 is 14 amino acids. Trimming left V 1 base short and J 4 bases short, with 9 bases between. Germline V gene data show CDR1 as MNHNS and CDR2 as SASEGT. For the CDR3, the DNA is TGTGCCAGCAGTGAAGGTGGGATGCCAGATACGCAGTATTTT. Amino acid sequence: CASSEGGMPDTQYF.